This record covers a single T cell receptor beta chain. The primer mix had 60 Vbeta and 13 Jbeta primers. Sequencing used immunoSEQ multiplex PCR; TCRdb keeps in-frame clones, though not all of them. The sample has about 140,000 clones, about four fifths seen once. This sample is part of a study of cytomegalovirus exposure and HLA in healthy donors. The germline gives CDR1 SGHDT, CDR2 YYEEEE. With 2 bases removed from V and 1 base from J, the gap between germline ends came to 10 bases. This CDR3 is 15 amino acids long. The sequenced sample consisted of PBMCs. This chain connects TRBV5-6 to TRBJ2-1; D is unclear. The receptor was isolated from a male donor in good health and CMV-seropositive. This CDR3 is CASSFLRISYNEQFF. The CDR3 DNA sequence: TGTGCCAGCAGCTTCCTCAGGATTTCCTACAATGAGCAGTTCTTC.